This TCR beta chain originates from a study of human T cells and chemical hapten exposure (dated by TCRdb to about 2021). Context from the whole study: For sensitization, 2% DPC in acetone was applied to a roughly 2 cm by roughly 2 cm area of upper inner arm skin. Weekly therapeutic DPC doses were additionally applied to the scalp of patients throughout the roughly 25-week study period. Patch tests used Finn chambers with 0.01% DPC on the upper back, scored after 6 days by International Contact Dermatitis Research Group standards. Alopecia areata with under or over 50% scalp involvement, alopecia totalis and alopecia universalis were represented in the patient cohort, which was mostly female. Libraries were pooled for sequencing, and variation in per-sample TCR yields was attributed mainly to small differences in library volumes within the pool. The study tracked peripheral blood TCR repertoire changes in vivo during primary and secondary sensitization to the hapten diphenylcyclopropenone (DPC) in alopecia patients. Blood samples were taken from patients before sensitization (week 0) and then at 2, 6 and about 24 weeks after DPC sensitization. For TCR sequencing, blood came from 25 to 35 alopecia patients at anywhere from one to four time points (pre-sensitization, 2, 6 and 24 weeks).

Here is what the overall study found, with its caveats: Expanded TCRs formed significantly more large CDR3 similarity clusters than pre-sensitization or healthy control sets, consistent with antigen-driven responses. Patch test score correlated positively with the number of PT1 expanded TCRs, reaching significance at thresholds 8, 16 and 32 but not at 4. No change with DPC sensitization was found in the number of TCRs above 1 in 1000 frequency, and no evidence of global repertoire structure alterations was found. Repeated subsampling changed both the strength of the expansion versus patch-test correlation and the threshold at which that correlation became significant. Because all patients had alopecia, a presumed autoimmune disease, the immune response of the patients might differ from that of healthy individuals.

The CDR3 runs 13 residues from the cysteine to the phenylalanine. The DNA shown is the 39-base CDR3, in frame from base 1. The junction shows trimming of 11 bases on V and 2 bases on J, plus 15 bases between the germline ends. From a lookup of the germline V gene, CDR1 and CDR2 are SNHLY and FYNNEI. Library preparation employed RACE. TCRdb records NextSeq 500 as the sequencer. During library preparation, unique molecular identifiers were attached to individual cDNA molecules so that TCRs could be counted in a quantitative, reproducible way. From each blood RNA sample, both TCR alpha and TCR beta chains were sequenced. The authors' analysis ran thus. Samples had a median of approximately 96,000 TCRs, with a range from roughly 23,224 to 750,000. The Decombinator software suite was used to annotate the V, J and CDR3 of the TCR reads. Every sample was subsampled to the same number of TCRs (28,000) for the PS versus PT1 abundance plots. Expanded TCRs were defined as absent before sensitization and observed at least eight times at the 2-week time point. TCRdb handled the public reads itself, with Q25 trimming in fastp and clone calling in MiXCR, and kept productive beta chains. Rows are unified per CDR3 protein, each entry keeping the most common DNA and genes. Clone size and V and J calls follow TCRdb, not the original study. For this sample there are about 54,000 distinct CDR3 sequences; about 9.9% appear just once. Jointly, the top ten make up about 1.8% of the sample.

Read against the paper, the sample's time point label means: patch test 2, 6 weeks after DPC sensitization. The label giving this sample's treatment or condition can be read as: therapeutic diphenylcyclopropenone sensitization with weekly scalp DPC. Blood at each patch-test visit was drawn before the patch test was applied. To be eligible, patients had to be aged 18 to 70, diagnosed with alopecia and judged suitable for DPC therapy, while pregnant patients were excluded. Total RNA was isolated from unfractionated whole blood collected in Tempus Blood RNA tubes. This clonotype was counted at least ten times. No antigen is known for it. No base quality values were provided; no much bigger clone lies one nucleotide off.

This chain is built from TRBV2 and TRBJ1-1; TRBD1 is perhaps the D gene, given 5 matching bases. The origin of this receptor is a woman aged 45-65 years with alopecia areata. Some clones in this sample may be carry-over from other donors' samples. The sample in question was whole blood, obtained in connection with sensitization to the hapten diphenylcyclopropenone (DPC). The sequenced DNA: TGTGCCGCAGTGCAGGGTGCCAACACTGAAGCTTTCTTT. It translates as CAAVQGANTEAFF.